This T cell receptor beta chain came from a study of blood T cell repertoires in COVID-19. Study in general: Sites in the United States, Italy and Spain provided acute and convalescent COVID-19 samples. PBMCs, B-cell-depleted T cells, or T cells provided the cDNA or gDNA that made up the material.

Authors' data handling: Cell counts per sample came from amplifying reference gene primers. Data came from immunoSEQ multiplex PCR; TCRdb stores just in-frame clones and leaves some out. V and J calls plus clone size are reproduced from that table; the DNA served to infer D and trimming. The repertoire holds around 300,000 clones, with about nine tenths as singletons. Recovered Cohort 3 donors showed two negative PCRs, clearance, or symptom resolution. The clonotype was recovered from a woman aged 45-60 years who had recovered from COVID-19. Sequenced material: PBMCs or T cells enriched from blood (not recorded which).

The CDR3 nucleotides are TGTGCCAGCAGTTTAAACAGGGTAACGTACGAGCAGTACTTC. It yields the protein CASSLNRVTYEQYF. The genes are TRBV6-5 and TRBJ2-7, with D possibly matching TRBD1 (6 bases). Trimming removed 4 bases at V and 4 bases at J, with 14 bases between. The germline CDR1 and CDR2 sequences are MNHEY and SVGAGI. The CDR3 spans 14 residues.